Listed here are 15 T cell receptor beta chains from one sample, sequenced in a study of cytomegalovirus exposure and HLA in healthy donors. Repertoires were generated with immunoSEQ multiplex PCR, while TCRdb's copy carries only in-frame clones and drops some. The sample has 45,000 to 55,000 clones; 88% are singletons. The sequenced sample consisted of PBMCs. The source of these receptors is a woman aged 25 to 45 in good health and CMV-seronegative.

V gene TRBV30 combines with J gene TRBJ2-1; D perhaps matches TRBD2 (5 bases). Trimming took 3 bases from V and 0 from J, leaving 15 bases between them. This CDR3 region has 16 residues. CDR1 and CDR2 from the germline V gene are GTSNPN and SVGIG (reference sequence). The CDR3 reads CAWRTNSDRSYNEQFF. CDR3 bases: TGTGCCTGGAGGACTAACAGCGATCGCTCCTACAATGAGCAGTTCTTC.

This clone has just one count. The gene calls are TRBV5-5 and TRBJ2-7, with a possible D match to TRBD2 (6 bases). Germline lookup yields CDR1 SGHKS and CDR2 YYEKEE (reference sequence). The CDR3 sequence is 15 residues long. Trimming took 2 bases from V and 5 from J, leaving 17 bases between them. Here the CDR3 reads CASSFGDWASDEQYF. The CDR3 nucleotides are TGTGCCAGCAGCTTTGGGGACTGGGCTTCCGACGAGCAGTACTTC.

The chain combines TRBV7-3 with TRBJ1-5; 11 bases are shared with TRBD1. The CDR3 spans 16 residues. Germline V gene sequence: CDR1 SGHTA, CDR2 FQGTGA. Trimming took 5 bases from V and 5 from J; bases not matched to a gene: 8. CDR3 residues: CASSPIGQGAYQPQHF. CDR3 DNA sequence: TGTGCCAGCAGCCCGATAGGACAGGGGGCTTATCAGCCCCAGCATTTT.

This sequence joins TRBV11-2 and TRBJ2-7; 9 nucleotides line up with TRBD2. J lost 2 bases, V lost 1 base, and 6 bases had no gene match. The CDR3 has 16 residues. Germline CDR1 SGHAT, CDR2 FQNNGV. CDR3 protein: CASSLVVAGAAYEQYF. The CDR3 nucleotides are TGTGCCAGCAGCTTAGTCGTAGCGGGAGCAGCCTACGAGCAGTACTTC.

The V call is TRBV5-6, the J call TRBJ2-3; 7 bases fit TRBD1. This CDR3 is built from 17 residues. The V gene end was trimmed by 4 bases and the J gene end by 1 base; junction bases not matched to a gene: 12. Germline V gene lookup returns CDR1 SGHDT and CDR2 YYEEEE. The CDR3, as DNA: TGTGCCAGCAGCGACACCCCATGGACAGGAGGCACAGATACGCAGTATTTT. This encodes CASSDTPWTGGTDTQYF.

The chain combines TRBV7-2 with TRBJ2-7; D not certain. V was clipped by 4 bases and J by 0 bases, with 10 bases between them. The germline gives CDR1 SGHTA, CDR2 FQGNSA. The CDR3 is 14 amino acids. CDR3 amino acids: CASSWAHSSYEQYF. CDR3 DNA sequence: TGTGCCAGCAGCTGGGCCCACAGCTCCTACGAGCAGTACTTC.

This chain connects TRBV28 to TRBJ1-2; possible D gene TRBD1, 5 bases. Germline loops: CDR1 MDHEN, CDR2 SYDVKM. This CDR3 contains 16 residues. The V and J ends lost 3 bases and 5 bases respectively, with 19 bases between them. CDR3 residues: CASSFSGDPLGYGYTF. CDR3 bases: TGTGCCAGCAGTTTTTCGGGGGACCCCCTGGGTTATGGCTACACCTTC.

The chain couples TRBV6-1 to TRBJ2-1, with D unclear. V was trimmed by 8 bases and J by 10 bases, leaving 6 bases between them. CDR3 length: 9 amino acids. Germline CDR1 and CDR2: MNHNS and SASEGT. The CDR3 nucleotides read TGTGCCAGCTCTTCCGAGCAGTTCTTC. Translating gives CASSSEQFF.

The chain uses TRBV2 and TRBJ2-5, with D tentatively TRBD2 (6 bases). The CDR3 length is 14 residues. Trimming took off 7 bases at V and 5 bases at J, with 17 bases between the two ends. Germline-derived CDR1 and CDR2 are SNHLY and FYNNEI. CDR3 loop: CASTGHIGGETQYF. CDR3 bases: TGTGCCAGCACGGGCCACATAGGAGGGGAGACCCAGTACTTC.

V gene TRBV7-9 combines with J gene TRBJ1-1; D possibly corresponds to TRBD1 (5 bases). CDR3 length: 14 residues. The germline CDR1 and CDR2 sequences are SEHNR and FQNEAQ (reference sequence). V was trimmed by 6 bases and J by 3 bases, leaving 14 bases between them. The CDR3 sequence: CASSYNVGDTEAFF. The CDR3, as DNA: TGTGCCAGCAGTTATAATGTAGGGGACACTGAAGCTTTCTTT.

The rearrangement uses TRBV6-5 and TRBJ2-7, with TRBD2 as a possible D gene (5 bases). Germline V gene sequence: CDR1 MNHEY, CDR2 SVGAGI. This CDR3 contains 14 residues. V was trimmed by 4 bases and J by 5 bases, leaving 15 bases between them. The CDR3 protein is CASSLAGWFNEQYF. For the CDR3, the DNA is TGTGCCAGCAGTTTGGCGGGTTGGTTCAACGAGCAGTACTTC.

The V gene is TRBV5-1, the J gene TRBJ1-5; D unresolved. Germline assignment: CDR1 SGHRS and CDR2 YFSETQ. Trimming cost V 0 bases and J 5 bases, with 6 bases left between them. This CDR3 contains 13 residues. Here the CDR3 DNA reads TGCGCCAGCAGCTTGGCCGAGCATCAGCCCCAGCATTTT. Protein sequence: CASSLAEHQPQHF.

The chain joins TRBV10-2 to TRBJ2-5; 11 bases agree with TRBD2. Germline V CDR1 and CDR2: WSHSY, SAAADI. The CDR3 has 14 amino acids. After removal of 6 bases from V and 4 bases from J, the junction contained 4 bases not matched to a gene. In nucleotides, the CDR3 is TGCGCCAGCAGACCGGGACTAGCGGCAGAGACCCAGTACTTC. It codes for CASRPGLAAETQYF.

CDR3 sequence (DNA): TGTGCCTGGAGGGCACAGGGAGTCTATGGCTACACCTTC. It specifies CAWRAQGVYGYTF. The chain joins TRBV30 to TRBJ1-2, with D perhaps TRBD1 (6 bases). Germline CDR1 and CDR2: GTSNPN and SVGIG (reference sequence). The V end lost 3 bases, the J end lost 4 bases, and 12 bases lay between the germline ends. CDR3 length: 13 residues.

This clone was observed a few times. The junction differs from germline at one of its ends, possibly a read error. The genes are TRBV11-3 and TRBJ2-7, with 10 bases identical to TRBD1. CDR1 is SGHNT, CDR2 YENEEA, per germline. The CDR3 spans 12 residues. The CDR3 reads CASSGTGDEQYF. DNA of the CDR3: TGCGCCAGCAGTGGGACAGGGGACGAGCAGTACTTC.